This T cell receptor beta chain was identified during a study of T cell responses to AZD1222 COVID-19 vaccine. Whole-study findings and limits: Clonal diversity was possibly underestimated, and white British individuals and females predominated among donors. It was only 6 or 7 AZD1222 recipients who were seropositive at baseline. Spike-specific TCR repertoires showed rising breadth and depth after two AZD1222 doses.

Notes on this clone: What it recognizes is unknown.

Sequencing used immunoSEQ multiplex PCR; TCRdb keeps in-frame clones, though not all of them. This sample has some 140,000 clones, with over 90% found just once. V was clipped by 8 bases and J by 2 bases; unmatched bases: 2. The CDR3 spans 11 residues. Germline CDR1 and CDR2: DFQATT and SNEGSKA (reference sequence). The chain carries TRBV20-1 and TRBJ1-2; TRBD1 matches at 7 bases. The TCR comes from an adult in good health. This sample comprised peripheral blood, obtained on day 0 of AZD1222 vaccination. This CDR3 reads CSQGGNYGYTF. CDR3 DNA sequence: TGCAGTCAGGGGGGGAACTATGGCTACACCTTC.